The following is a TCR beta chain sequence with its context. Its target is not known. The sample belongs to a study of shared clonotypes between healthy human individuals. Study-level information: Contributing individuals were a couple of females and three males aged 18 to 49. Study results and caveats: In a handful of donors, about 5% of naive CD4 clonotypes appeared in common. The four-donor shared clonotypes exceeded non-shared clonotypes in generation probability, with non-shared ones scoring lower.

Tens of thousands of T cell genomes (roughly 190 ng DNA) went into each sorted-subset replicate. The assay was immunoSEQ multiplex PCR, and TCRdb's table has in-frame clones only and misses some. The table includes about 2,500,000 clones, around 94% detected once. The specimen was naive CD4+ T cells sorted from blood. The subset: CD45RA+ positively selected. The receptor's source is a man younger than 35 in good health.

CDR3 protein: CASSFGLAGPSYEQYF. In nucleotides, the CDR3 is TGTGCCAGCAGCTTCGGACTAGCGGGGCCCTCCTACGAGCAGTACTTC. V and J are TRBV5-4 and TRBJ2-7; the match to TRBD2 covers 12 bases. Germline CDR1 SGHNT, CDR2 YYREEE (reference sequence). The CDR3 has 16 residues. V was clipped by 2 bases and J by 0 bases; unmatched bases: 3.